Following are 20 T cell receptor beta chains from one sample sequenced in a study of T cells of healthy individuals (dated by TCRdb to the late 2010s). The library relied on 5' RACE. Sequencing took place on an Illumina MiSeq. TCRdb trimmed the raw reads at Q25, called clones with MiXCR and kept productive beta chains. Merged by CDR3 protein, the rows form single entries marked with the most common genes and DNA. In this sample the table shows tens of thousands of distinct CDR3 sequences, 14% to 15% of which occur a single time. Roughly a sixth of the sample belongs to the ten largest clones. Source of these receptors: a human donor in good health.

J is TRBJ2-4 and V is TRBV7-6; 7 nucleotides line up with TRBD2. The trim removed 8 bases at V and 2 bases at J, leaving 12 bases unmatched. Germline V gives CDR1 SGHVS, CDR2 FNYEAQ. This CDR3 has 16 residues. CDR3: CASSPGAGRTKNIQYF. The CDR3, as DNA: TGTGCCAGCTCCCCGGGCGCCGGGAGGACCAAAAACATTCAGTACTTC.

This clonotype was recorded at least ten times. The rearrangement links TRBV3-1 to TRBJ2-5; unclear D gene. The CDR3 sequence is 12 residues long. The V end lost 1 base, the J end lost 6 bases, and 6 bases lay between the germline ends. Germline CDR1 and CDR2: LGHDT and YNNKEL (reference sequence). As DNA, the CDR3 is TGTGCCAGCAGCCAAGTTACGAAGACCCAGTACTTC. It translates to CASSQVTKTQYF.

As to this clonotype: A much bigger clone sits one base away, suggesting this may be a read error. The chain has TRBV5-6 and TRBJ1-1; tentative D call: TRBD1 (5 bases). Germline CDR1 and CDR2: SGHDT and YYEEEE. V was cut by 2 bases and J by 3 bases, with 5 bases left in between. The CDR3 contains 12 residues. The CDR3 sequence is CASSLQDTEAFF. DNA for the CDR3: TGTGCCAGCAGCTTACAGGACACTGAAGCTTTCTTT. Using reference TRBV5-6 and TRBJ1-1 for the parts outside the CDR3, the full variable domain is DAGVTQSPTHLIKTRGQQVTLRCSPKSGHDTVSWYQQALGQGPQFIFQYYEEEERQRGNFPDRFSGHQFPNYSSELNVNALLLGDSALYLCASSLQDTEAFFGQGTRLTVV.

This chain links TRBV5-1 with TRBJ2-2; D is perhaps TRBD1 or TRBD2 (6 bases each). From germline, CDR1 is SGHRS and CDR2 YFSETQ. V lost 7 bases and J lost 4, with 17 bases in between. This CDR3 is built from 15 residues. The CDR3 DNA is TGCGCCAGCGGGGGGCAGGGTCTCCCCACCGGGGAGCTGTTTTTT. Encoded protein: CASGGQGLPTGELFF.

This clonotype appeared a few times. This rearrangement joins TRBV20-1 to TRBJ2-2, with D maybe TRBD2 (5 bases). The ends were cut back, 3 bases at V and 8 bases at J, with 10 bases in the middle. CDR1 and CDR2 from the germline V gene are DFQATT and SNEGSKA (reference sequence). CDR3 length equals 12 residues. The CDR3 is CSASVPGGELFF. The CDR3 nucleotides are TGCAGTGCTAGTGTCCCGGGAGGGGAGCTGTTTTTT.

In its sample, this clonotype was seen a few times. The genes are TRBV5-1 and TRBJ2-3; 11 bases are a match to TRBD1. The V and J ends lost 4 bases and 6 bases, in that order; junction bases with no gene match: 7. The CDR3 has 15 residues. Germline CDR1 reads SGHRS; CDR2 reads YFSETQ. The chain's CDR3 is CASSLTGTGGDTQYF. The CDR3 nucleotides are TGCGCCAGCAGCCTGACCGGGACAGGGGGGGATACGCAGTATTTT. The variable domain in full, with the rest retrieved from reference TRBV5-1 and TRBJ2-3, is KAGVTQTPRYLIKTRGQQVTLSCSPISGHRSVSWYQQTPGQGLQFLFEYFSETQRNKGNFPGRFSGRQFSNSRSEMNVSTLELGDSALYLCASSLTGTGGDTQYFGPGTRLTVL.

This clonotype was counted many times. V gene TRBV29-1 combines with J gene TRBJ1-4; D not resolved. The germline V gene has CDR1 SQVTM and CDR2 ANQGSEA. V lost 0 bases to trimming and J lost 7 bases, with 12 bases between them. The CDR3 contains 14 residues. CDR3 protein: CSVEDGSFGEKLFF. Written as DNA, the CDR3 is TGCAGCGTTGAAGATGGTTCGTTTGGTGAAAAACTGTTTTTT.

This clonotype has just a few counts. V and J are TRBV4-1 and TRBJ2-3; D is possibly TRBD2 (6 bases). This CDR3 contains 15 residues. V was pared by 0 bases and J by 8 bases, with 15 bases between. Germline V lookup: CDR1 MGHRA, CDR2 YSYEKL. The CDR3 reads CASSQDGASERTQYF. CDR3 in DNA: TGCGCCAGCAGCCAAGATGGAGCTAGCGAACGTACGCAGTATTTT.

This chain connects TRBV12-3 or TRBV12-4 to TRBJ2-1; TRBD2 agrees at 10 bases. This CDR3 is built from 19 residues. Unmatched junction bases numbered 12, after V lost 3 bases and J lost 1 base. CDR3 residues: CASSFSWWLAGESYNEQFF. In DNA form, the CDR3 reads TGTGCCAGCAGTTTTTCGTGGTGGCTAGCGGGAGAGTCCTACAATGAGCAGTTCTTC.

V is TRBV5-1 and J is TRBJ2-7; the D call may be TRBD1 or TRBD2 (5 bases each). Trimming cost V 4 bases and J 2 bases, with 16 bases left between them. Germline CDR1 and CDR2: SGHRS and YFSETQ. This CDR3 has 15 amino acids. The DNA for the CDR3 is TGCGCCAGCAGCCGAACTAGGGGCCTGACCTACGAGCAGTACTTC. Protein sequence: CASSRTRGLTYEQYF.

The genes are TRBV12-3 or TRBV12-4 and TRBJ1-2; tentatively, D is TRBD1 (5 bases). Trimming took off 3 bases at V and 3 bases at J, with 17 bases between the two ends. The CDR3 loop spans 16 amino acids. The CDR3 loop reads CASSFKSGPGHYGYTF. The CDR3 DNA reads TGTGCCAGCAGTTTTAAGTCGGGCCCGGGACACTATGGCTACACCTTC.

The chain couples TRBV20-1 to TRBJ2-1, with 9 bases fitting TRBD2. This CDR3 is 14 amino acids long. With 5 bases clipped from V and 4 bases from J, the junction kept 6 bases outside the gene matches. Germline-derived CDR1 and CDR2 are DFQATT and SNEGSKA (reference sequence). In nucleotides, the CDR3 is TGCAGTGCTGAAGAAGCGGGGGGTTACAATGAGCAGTTCTTC. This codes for CSAEEAGGYNEQFF.

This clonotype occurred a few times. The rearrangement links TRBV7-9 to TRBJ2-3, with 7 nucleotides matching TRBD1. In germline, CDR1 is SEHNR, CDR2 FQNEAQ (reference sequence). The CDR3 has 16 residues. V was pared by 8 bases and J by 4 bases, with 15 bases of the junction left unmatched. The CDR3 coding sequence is TGTGCCAGCGCCAAAGACAGGGTACAGAATGCAGATACGCAGTATTTT. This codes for CASAKDRVQNADTQYF.

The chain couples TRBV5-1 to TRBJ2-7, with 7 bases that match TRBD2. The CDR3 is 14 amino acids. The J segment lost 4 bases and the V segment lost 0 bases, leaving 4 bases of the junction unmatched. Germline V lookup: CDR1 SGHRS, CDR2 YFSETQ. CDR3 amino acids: CASSLDAGLYEQYF. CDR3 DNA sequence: TGCGCCAGCAGCTTGGACGCGGGACTATACGAGCAGTACTTC.

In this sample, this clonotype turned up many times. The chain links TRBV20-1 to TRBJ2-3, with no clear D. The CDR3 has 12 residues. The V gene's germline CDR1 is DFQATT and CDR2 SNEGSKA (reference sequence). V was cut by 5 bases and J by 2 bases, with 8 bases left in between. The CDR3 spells CSALALTDTQYF. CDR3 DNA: TGCAGTGCTCTGGCCCTCACAGATACGCAGTATTTT.

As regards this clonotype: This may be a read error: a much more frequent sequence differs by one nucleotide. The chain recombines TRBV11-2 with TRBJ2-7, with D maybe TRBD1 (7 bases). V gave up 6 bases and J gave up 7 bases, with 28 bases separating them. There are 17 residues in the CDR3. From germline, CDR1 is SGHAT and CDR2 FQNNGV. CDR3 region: CASRRPGGRLAYNEQYF. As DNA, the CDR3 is TGTGCCAGCAGGCGACCAGGGGGGCGCCTGGCCTACAATGAGCAGTACTTC.

The CDR3 reads CASSRTGMNTEAFF. The CDR3 nucleotides read TGTGCCAGCAGCCGGACAGGAATGAACACTGAAGCTTTCTTT. The V and J genes are TRBV7-9 and TRBJ1-1; 7 bases align to TRBD1. Per germline, CDR1 SEHNR and CDR2 FQNEAQ (reference sequence). The V gene end was trimmed by 5 bases and the J gene end by 0 bases; junction bases not matched to a gene: 3. This CDR3 has 14 amino acids.

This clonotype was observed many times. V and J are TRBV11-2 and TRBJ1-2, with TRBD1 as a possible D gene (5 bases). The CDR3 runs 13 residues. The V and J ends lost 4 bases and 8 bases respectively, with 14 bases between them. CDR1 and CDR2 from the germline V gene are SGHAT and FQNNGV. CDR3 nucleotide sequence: TGTGCCAGCAGCTGGGGCCGTGCCTCCGGCTACACCTTC. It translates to CASSWGRASGYTF. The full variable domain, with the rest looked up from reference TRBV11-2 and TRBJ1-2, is EAGVAQSPRYKIIEKRQSVAFWCNPISGHATLYWYQQILGQGPKLLIQFQNNGVVDDSQLPKDRFSAERLKGVDSTLKIQPAKLEDSAVYLCASSWGRASGYTFGSGTRLTVV.

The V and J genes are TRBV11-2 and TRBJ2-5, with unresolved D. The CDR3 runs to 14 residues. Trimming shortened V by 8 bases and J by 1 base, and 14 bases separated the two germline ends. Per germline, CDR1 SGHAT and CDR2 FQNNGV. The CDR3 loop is CASGGSGTQETQYF. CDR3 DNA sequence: TGTGCCAGCGGCGGCTCAGGAACCCAAGAGACCCAGTACTTC. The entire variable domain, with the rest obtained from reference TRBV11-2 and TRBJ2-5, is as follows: EAGVAQSPRYKIIEKRQSVAFWCNPISGHATLYWYQQILGQGPKLLIQFQNNGVVDDSQLPKDRFSAERLKGVDSTLKIQPAKLEDSAVYLCASGGSGTQETQYFGPGTRLLVL.

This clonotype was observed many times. The CDR3 region has the DNA TGTGCCAGCAGTGAAGAGCTGACGGGTGGGGATGGCTACACCTTC. It translates to CASSEELTGGDGYTF. The chain uses TRBV6-1 and TRBJ1-2; D unclear. This CDR3 contains 15 residues. From germline, CDR1 is MNHNS and CDR2 SASEGT. V lost 1 base to trimming and J lost 6 bases, with 15 bases between them.